Listed below are T cell receptor beta chains from one sample, sequenced in a study of T cell responses to AZD1222 COVID-19 vaccine. Assay: immunoSEQ multiplex PCR; the TCRdb copy retains only in-frame clones and omits some. The data hold approximately 89,000 clones, with around 92% observed a single time. Sequencing used peripheral blood, obtained on day 0 of AZD1222 vaccination. The source is an adult in good health. The CDR3 runs from the conserved cysteine through the conserved F or W. D genes are given only for firm matches. The size of a clone is reported for some rows only, either as once, few or many, or as a class for expanded clones.

J: TRBJ1-2
D: NA
size: NA
V: TRBV28
CDR3: CASVGGNYGYTF
DNA: TGTGCCAGCGTTGGAGGAAACTATGGCTACACCTTC

J: TRBJ2-7
D: TRBD2
size: NA
V: TRBV10-3
CDR3: CAITETSGRVEQYF
DNA: TGTGCCATCACTGAGACTAGCGGGAGGGTCGAGCAGTACTTC

J: TRBJ1-1
D: NA
size: NA
V: TRBV4-1
CDR3: CASSLRGTEAFF
DNA: TGCGCCAGCAGCCTGAGGGGCACTGAAGCTTTCTTT

J: TRBJ1-5
D: NA
size: NA
V: TRBV9
CDR3: CASSVGPTNYQPQHF
DNA: TGTGCCAGCAGCGTAGGGCCGACTAACTATCAGCCCCAGCATTTT

J: TRBJ2-3
D: NA
size: NA
V: TRBV10-2
CDR3: CASRFSPGHQDTQYF
DNA: TGCGCCAGCAGGTTTTCCCCAGGGCATCAGGATACGCAGTATTTT

J: TRBJ2-3
D: TRBD1
size: NA
V: TRBV6-2/TRBV6-3
CDR3: CASSYWHRGKDTQYF
DNA: TGTGCCAGCAGTTACTGGCACAGGGGTAAAGATACGCAGTATTTT

J: TRBJ2-2
D: NA
size: NA
V: TRBV18
CDR3: CASSSWRGENTGELFF
DNA: TGTGCCAGCTCATCCTGGAGAGGGGAGAACACCGGGGAGCTGTTTTTT

J: TRBJ1-6
D: NA
size: NA
V: TRBV27
CDR3: CASTHGDPLGSPLHF
DNA: TGTGCCAGCACCCACGGGGACCCGCTGGGGTCACCCCTCCACTTT

J: TRBJ2-3
D: NA
size: few
V: TRBV7-2
CDR3: CASSPERQTDTQYF
DNA: TGTGCCAGCAGCCCTGAGCGGCAAACAGATACGCAGTATTTT

J: TRBJ2-3
D: NA
size: NA
V: TRBV20-1
CDR3: CSATAGTQYF
DNA: TGCAGTGCCACGGCCGGTACGCAGTATTTT

J: TRBJ1-2
D: NA
size: NA
V: TRBV5-1
CDR3: CASSLSQIYGYTF
DNA: TGCGCCAGCAGCTTGAGTCAGATCTATGGCTACACCTTC

J: TRBJ1-5
D: NA
size: NA
V: TRBV7-9
CDR3: CASSLFGDNQPQHF
DNA: TGTGCCAGCAGCTTGTTTGGGGACAATCAGCCCCAGCATTTT